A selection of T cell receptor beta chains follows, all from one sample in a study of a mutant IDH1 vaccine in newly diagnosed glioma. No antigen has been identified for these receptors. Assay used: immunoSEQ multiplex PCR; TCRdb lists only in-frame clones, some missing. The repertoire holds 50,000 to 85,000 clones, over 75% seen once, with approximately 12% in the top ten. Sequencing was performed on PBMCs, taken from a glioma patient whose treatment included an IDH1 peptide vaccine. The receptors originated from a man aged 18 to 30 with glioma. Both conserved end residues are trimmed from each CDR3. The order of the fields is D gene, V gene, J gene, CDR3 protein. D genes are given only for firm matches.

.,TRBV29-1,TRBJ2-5,SVFRRETQY
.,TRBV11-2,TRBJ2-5,ASSATRTEQETQY
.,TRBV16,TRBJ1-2,ASSQSVMGTGGYT
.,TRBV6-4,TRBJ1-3,ASRAHSHTSSGNTIY
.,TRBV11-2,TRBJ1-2,ASSFLGSGNYGYT
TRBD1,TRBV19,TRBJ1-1,ASSLDRGSEAF
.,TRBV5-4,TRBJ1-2,ASSLRLGGTLDRYYT
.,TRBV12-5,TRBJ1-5,ASGLGGEQPQH
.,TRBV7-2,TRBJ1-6,ASSLARSSPLH
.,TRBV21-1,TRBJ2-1,ASRVRLAGGRNEQF
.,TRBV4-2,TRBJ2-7,ASSQTGTPSYEQY
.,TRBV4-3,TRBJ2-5,ASSEGVGETQY
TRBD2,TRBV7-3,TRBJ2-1,ASSLSGSYNEQF
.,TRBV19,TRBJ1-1,ASSEGYLTEAF
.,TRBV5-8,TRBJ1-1,ASSSPRGATAEAF
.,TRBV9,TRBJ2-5,ASSSRPYAAPQY
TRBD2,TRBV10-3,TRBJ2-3,AISERLAGISSTDTQY
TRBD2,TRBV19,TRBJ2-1,ASSSGTSGGSGKQF
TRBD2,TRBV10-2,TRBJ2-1,ASSERLAVPNEQF
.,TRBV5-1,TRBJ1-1,ASSLWGGGGTEAF
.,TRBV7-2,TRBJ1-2,ASSPRGVHYGYT
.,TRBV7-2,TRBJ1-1,ASSDLRPPNTEAF
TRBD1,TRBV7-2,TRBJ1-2,ASRPTGTGRDGYT
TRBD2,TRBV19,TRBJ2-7,ASAYSGRSYEQY
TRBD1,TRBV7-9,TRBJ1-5,ASSLGTGDLGEPQH